This T cell receptor (beta chain) was profiled in a study of blood T cell repertoires in COVID-19. Study as a whole: Material from acute and convalescent COVID-19 was sourced from the United States, Italy and Spain.

Authors' methods: Estimates of nucleated cell counts were drawn from the amplification of reference gene primers. Sequencing was performed with immunoSEQ multiplex PCR; in TCRdb, only in-frame clones are kept and a portion is missing. D and trimming come from the DNA, and the V and J calls and clone size come from that table. The sample has 150,000 or so clones; roughly four fifths are singletons. CDR1 is SGHRS, CDR2 YFSETQ, per germline. Trimming pared 0 bases from V and 0 bases from J, leaving 7 bases between. This CDR3 is built from 15 residues. This clone was seen more than once but under ten times.

This chain connects TRBV5-1 to TRBJ1-3; the D is unclear. This clonotype was sampled from a human donor in a cohort sampled during active COVID-19. Sequences were obtained from peripheral blood. The CDR3 nucleotides are TGCGCCAGCAGCTTGGACGAGAGCTCTGGAAACACCATATATTTT. Translating it yields CASSLDESSGNTIYF. Together with reference TRBV5-1 and TRBJ1-3, the CDR3 gives the full variable domain: KAGVTQTPRYLIKTRGQQVTLSCSPISGHRSVSWYQQTPGQGLQFLFEYFSETQRNKGNFPGRFSGRQFSNSRSEMNVSTLELGDSALYLCASSLDESSGNTIYFGEGSWLTVV.